This record covers a single T cell receptor beta chain. Its antigen is not identified. The data are from a study of T cells in women clearing cervical HPV infection. The wider study: Cases' blood sampling followed lesion detection by median around 23 weeks (90 to 200). Study conclusions and caveats: CIN3+ cases had significantly higher TCR richness than controls; evenness did not differ.

Assay: immunoSEQ multiplex PCR; the TCRdb copy retains only in-frame clones and omits some. Recorded for this sample: some 40,000 clones. The sequencing input was blood buffy coat. The clonotype originates from a woman aged 18-70 years with a cervical HPV16 infection that either progressed to CIN3+ or cleared (not recorded which).

The part of the CDR3 DNA that was read is TGCAGTGCTGAACTAGCGGGAGGGCCGGAGACC. Protein product: CSAELAGGPET. The full CDR3 protein is CSAELAGGPETQYF. The chain recombines TRBV20-1 with TRBJ2-5; 13 bases align to TRBD2. The DNA ends 3 residues before the CDR3 does, and the rest of the CDR3 is filled in from the germline J gene. Germline CDR1 DFQATT, CDR2 SNEGSKA (reference sequence). Trimming removed 5 bases from V and 5 bases from J; junction bases left unmatched: 5. The length of the CDR3 is 14 residues.